This T cell receptor beta chain originates from a study of control samples from healthy donors and cancer patients (dated by TCRdb to about 2020). At the junction V is shortened by 3 bases and J by 6 bases, with 11 bases in between. Measured from the cysteine to the phenylalanine, the CDR3 is 13 residues long. The retained sequence is limited to the CDR3, 39 bases, with the frame set at the first base. The library relied on the immunoSEQ multiplex PCR assay. TCRdb obtained this table from immuneACCESS and retained in-frame rearrangements with V and J assigned. These tables miss some clones; where compared with another copy, unresolved V genes account for less than half of the shortfall, and the remainder is unexplained. In all, the sample holds some 65,000 clones, and approximately 88% of those were seen once. The ten largest clones capture 2.9% of the sample. This clone appeared a single time. What antigen it recognizes has not been identified. Base quality data are lacking; no much larger clone is found one base away.

The sequenced material came from PBMCs. This clonotype originated in a woman between 45 and 60 years old with lung cancer. Rearrangement joined TRBV12-3 or TRBV12-4 to TRBJ1-1, with the D gene uncertain. Here the CDR3 is given as CASSFGDSAEAFF. The nucleotide sequence reads as follows: TGTGCCAGCAGTTTTGGGGATTCGGCTGAAGCTTTCTTT.